This T cell receptor beta chain was documented in a study of STAT5B mutations in CD4+ large granular lymphocyte leukemia. Points from the study as a whole: TRBV06-family usage was enriched in top patient clones (8/27) versus controls (2/35). Without HLA matching, higher CD4+ than CD8+ T-LGLL clonality could reflect small sample size. Patient CD4-sorted repertoires looked more clonal than healthy CD4+ repertoires, even without putative leukemic clones.

This CDR3 is built from 14 residues. Deletions cut 3 bases from V and 0 bases from J, with 6 bases between. Germline V gives CDR1 MNHEY, CDR2 SVGAGI. A remark on this clone: Its antigen is unknown.

This table comes from immunoSEQ multiplex PCR, and its TCRdb copy is limited to in-frame clones, with some not included. The sample consists of around 23,000 clones, 82% of them appearing once. The chain uses TRBV6-5 and TRBJ1-3; D is uncertain. The receptor was derived from a human donor in good health. The sample comprised CD4+ T cells from blood buffy coats. The CDR3 spells CASSYSFSGNTIYF. CDR3 DNA: TGTGCCAGCAGTTATTCGTTCTCTGGAAACACCATATATTTT.